Each of the 14 T cell receptor beta chains below was sequenced from the same sample in a study of OX40 agonist ivuxolimab in advanced cancers. Produced via immunoSEQ multiplex PCR; TCRdb's table is partial and in-frame only. The sample consists of under 70,000 clones, roughly 85% of them appearing once. The material was CD4+ or CD8+ T cells sorted from blood, obtained in a trial of the OX40 agonist ivuxolimab. These receptors all stem from an adult with an advanced solid tumor such as melanoma, head and neck, liver or kidney cancer.

This clone was observed a single time. The rearrangement links TRBV30 to TRBJ1-2; the D gene is possibly TRBD1 (5 bases). CDR1 and CDR2 (germline): GTSNPN, SVGIG (reference sequence). There are 13 residues in the CDR3. Trimming took 2 bases from V and 3 from J, leaving 10 bases between them. The CDR3 nucleotides read TGTGCCTGGAGTCTTCAGGGAGACTATGGCTACACCTTC. Translating gives CAWSLQGDYGYTF.

CDR3: CASSPPVRLDGYTF. The CDR3 DNA is TGTGCCAGCAGCCCACCCGTACGGTTAGATGGCTACACCTTC. The chain recombines TRBV7-2 with TRBJ1-2; D uncertain. V lost 5 bases to trimming and J lost 6 bases, with 16 bases between them. Germline CDR1 reads SGHTA; CDR2 reads FQGNSA. The CDR3 is 14 residues long.

This sequence joins TRBV28 and TRBJ1-2, with 7 nucleotides matching TRBD1. The CDR3 totals 14 residues. Trimming removed 8 bases from V and 3 bases from J; junction bases left unmatched: 9. Germline-derived CDR1 and CDR2 are MDHEN and SYDVKM. The chain's CDR3 is CASALPGGDYGYTF. CDR3 nucleotide sequence: TGTGCCAGCGCACTTCCAGGGGGTGACTATGGCTACACCTTC.

V and J are TRBV6-5 and TRBJ1-3; no clear D. The CDR3 extends over 14 amino acids. Germline values: CDR1 MNHEY, CDR2 SVGAGI. V was trimmed by 2 bases and J by 4 bases, leaving 9 bases between them. CDR3 amino acids: CASSYTGSGNTIYF. CDR3 sequence (DNA): TGTGCCAGCAGTTACACGGGGTCCGGAAACACCATATATTTT.

The J gene is TRBJ1-6, the V gene TRBV7-9; 8 bases fit TRBD1. CDR3 length: 14 residues. The germline V gene encodes CDR1 SEHNR and CDR2 FQNEAQ (reference sequence). Trimming took 8 bases from V and 8 from J; bases not matched to a gene: 8. Here the CDR3 reads CASSPGTGDSPLHF. The CDR3 DNA follows: TGTGCCAGCTCCCCTGGGACAGGTGATTCACCCCTCCACTTT.

This chain connects TRBV11-3 to TRBJ2-3; the D call may be TRBD1 or TRBD2 (6 bases each). The CDR3 has 12 residues. CDR1 SGHNT and CDR2 YENEEA come from the germline V gene. The V and J ends lost 5 bases and 8 bases respectively, with 11 bases between them. CDR3 sequence reads: CASSGGGVTQYF. The CDR3 coding sequence is TGTGCCAGCAGCGGAGGGGGAGTTACGCAGTATTTT.

The chain has TRBV30 and TRBJ2-3; 7 bases map to TRBD2. CDR1 is GTSNPN, CDR2 SVGIG, per germline (reference sequence). The CDR3 length is 13 residues. The V gene end was trimmed by 4 bases and the J gene end by 2 bases; junction bases not matched to a gene: 3. CDR3 sequence (DNA): TGTGCCTGGACTAGCGGAAACACAGATACGCAGTATTTT. Translation gives CAWTSGNTDTQYF. The complete variable domain, with remaining parts taken from reference TRBV30 and TRBJ2-3, reads SQTIHQWPATLVQPVGSPLSLECTVEGTSNPNLYWYRQAAGRGLQLLFYSVGIGQISSEVPQNLSASRPQDRQFILSSKKLLLSDSGFYLCAWTSGNTDTQYFGPGTRLTVL.

The chain joins TRBV6-1 to TRBJ2-3, with TRBD2 matching 7 bases. This CDR3 is built from 13 residues. Germline CDR1 reads MNHNS; CDR2 reads SASEGT. With V trimmed by 11 bases and J by 5 bases, 10 bases remained unmatched. CDR3 amino acids: CASGQRGGDTQYF. CDR3 nucleotide sequence: TGTGCCTCCGGGCAGCGGGGAGGAGATACGCAGTATTTT.

The rearrangement uses TRBV18 and TRBJ2-3; 9 bases line up with TRBD2. This CDR3 region has 16 residues. Germline V CDR1 and CDR2: KGHSH, LQKENI. V gave up 3 bases and J gave up 6 bases; unmatched junction bases: 10. CDR3 region: CASSPVAGDHADTQYF. The CDR3 nucleotides are TGTGCCAGCTCACCGGTAGCGGGGGACCACGCTGATACGCAGTATTTT.

The chain uses TRBV4-1 and TRBJ2-2, with 10 bases lining up with TRBD2. Trimming cost V 4 bases and J 6 bases; bases outside gene matches: 8. The CDR3 consists of 16 residues. In germline, CDR1 is MGHRA, CDR2 YSYEKL. The CDR3 loop is CASSPSGGQKSGELFF. The CDR3 region has the DNA TGCGCCAGCAGCCCTAGCGGGGGCCAGAAGTCCGGGGAGCTGTTTTTT.

The chain links TRBV5-1 to TRBJ2-3, with 14 nucleotides matching TRBD2. CDR3 length: 15 amino acids. Germline trimming cut 4 bases from V and 4 bases from J; bases unmatched to any gene: 2. CDR1 SGHRS and CDR2 YFSETQ come from the germline V gene. CDR3 DNA sequence: TGCGCCAGCAGCGGGACTAGCGGGAGCCCAGATACGCAGTATTTT. Translation gives CASSGTSGSPDTQYF.

V gene TRBV5-5 combines with J gene TRBJ1-1; no firm D call. The CDR3 is 11 residues long. The germline V and J ends were trimmed by 6 bases and 5 bases, with 8 bases remaining between them. The V gene's germline CDR1 is SGHKS and CDR2 YYEKEE (reference sequence). The DNA of the CDR3 is TGTGCCAGCAACCTCGGAACTGAAGCTTTCTTT. It is translated as CASNLGTEAFF. Full variable domain (rest looked up from reference TRBV5-5 and TRBJ1-1): DAGVTQSPTHLIKTRGQQVTLRCSPISGHKSVSWYQQVLGQGPQFIFQYYEKEERGRGNFPDRFSARQFPNYSSELNVNALLLGDSALYLCASNLGTEAFFGQGTRLTVV.

V gene TRBV5-1 combines with J gene TRBJ2-7; D tentatively reads TRBD1 or TRBD2 (5 bases each). V gave up 2 bases and J gave up 0 bases, with 15 bases separating them. Germline values: CDR1 SGHRS, CDR2 YFSETQ. The CDR3 is 16 residues long. CDR3 in DNA: TGCGCCAGCAGCTTAATGTTGGGGGTGTCCTCCTACGAGCAGTACTTC. It translates to CASSLMLGVSSYEQYF. Filled out from reference TRBV5-1 and TRBJ2-7, the complete variable domain reads KAGVTQTPRYLIKTRGQQVTLSCSPISGHRSVSWYQQTPGQGLQFLFEYFSETQRNKGNFPGRFSGRQFSNSRSEMNVSTLELGDSALYLCASSLMLGVSSYEQYFGPGTRLTVT.

The chain combines TRBV6-5 with TRBJ2-7; 9 bases line up with TRBD2. The CDR3 is made up of 15 amino acids. V shed 6 bases, J shed 3 bases, and the junction held 9 bases outside the gene matches. CDR1 and CDR2 (germline): MNHEY, SVGAGI. The DNA of the CDR3 is TGTGCCAGCAGCCGAGCGGGGGGCGCCCGCTACGAGCAGTACTTC. Protein product: CASSRAGGARYEQYF.